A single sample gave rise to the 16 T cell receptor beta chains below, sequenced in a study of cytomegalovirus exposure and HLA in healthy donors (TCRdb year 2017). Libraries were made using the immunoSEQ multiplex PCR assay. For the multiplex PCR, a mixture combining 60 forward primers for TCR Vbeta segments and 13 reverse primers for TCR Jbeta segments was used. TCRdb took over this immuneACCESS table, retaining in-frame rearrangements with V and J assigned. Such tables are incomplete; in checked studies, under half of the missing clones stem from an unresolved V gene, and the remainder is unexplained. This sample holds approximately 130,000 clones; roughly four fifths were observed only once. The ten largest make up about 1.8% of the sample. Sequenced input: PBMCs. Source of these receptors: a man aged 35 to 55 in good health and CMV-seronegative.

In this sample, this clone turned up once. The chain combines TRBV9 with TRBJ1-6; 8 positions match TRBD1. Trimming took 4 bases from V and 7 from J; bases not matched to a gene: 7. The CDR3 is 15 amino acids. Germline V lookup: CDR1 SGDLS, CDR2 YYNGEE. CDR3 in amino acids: CASSSTDRVNSPLHF. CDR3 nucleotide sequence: TGTGCCAGCAGCTCTACGGACAGGGTGAATTCACCCCTCCACTTT.

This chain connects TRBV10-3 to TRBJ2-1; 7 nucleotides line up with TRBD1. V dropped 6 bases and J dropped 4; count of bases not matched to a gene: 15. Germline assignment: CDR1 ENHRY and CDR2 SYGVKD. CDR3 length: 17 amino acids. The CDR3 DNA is TGTGCCATCAGCCCCCCCCTCACAGGGGACAGTTACAATGAGCAGTTCTTC. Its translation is CAISPPLTGDSYNEQFF.

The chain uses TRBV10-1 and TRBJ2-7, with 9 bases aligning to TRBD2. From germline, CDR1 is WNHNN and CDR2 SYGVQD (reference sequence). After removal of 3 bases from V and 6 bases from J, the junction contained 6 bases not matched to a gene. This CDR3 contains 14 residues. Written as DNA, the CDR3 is TGCGCCAGCAGTGAAGGCGGGGGGGCCGCCGAGCAGTACTTC. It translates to CASSEGGGAAEQYF.

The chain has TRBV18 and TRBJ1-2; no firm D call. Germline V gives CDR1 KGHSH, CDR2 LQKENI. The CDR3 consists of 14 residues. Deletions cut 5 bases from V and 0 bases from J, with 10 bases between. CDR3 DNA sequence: TGTGCCAGCTCAGCCGACCTAGCTAACTATGGCTACACCTTC. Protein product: CASSADLANYGYTF.

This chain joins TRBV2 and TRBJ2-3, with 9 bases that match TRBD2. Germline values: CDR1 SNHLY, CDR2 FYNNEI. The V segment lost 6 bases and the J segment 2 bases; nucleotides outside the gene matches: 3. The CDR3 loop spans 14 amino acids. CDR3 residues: CASRAGGLTDTQYF. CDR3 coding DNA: TGTGCCAGCAGAGCGGGGGGCCTCACAGATACGCAGTATTTT.

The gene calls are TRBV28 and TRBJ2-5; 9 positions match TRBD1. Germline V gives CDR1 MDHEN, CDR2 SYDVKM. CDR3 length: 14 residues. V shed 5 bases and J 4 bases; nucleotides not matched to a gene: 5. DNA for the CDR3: TGTGCCAGCAGTGCTACAGGGGGCGGAGAGACCCAGTACTTC. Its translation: CASSATGGGETQYF.

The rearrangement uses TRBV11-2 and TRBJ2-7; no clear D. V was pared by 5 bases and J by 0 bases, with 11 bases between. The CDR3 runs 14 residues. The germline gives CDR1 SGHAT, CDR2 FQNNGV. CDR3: CASSPSFVSYEQYF. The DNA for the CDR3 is TGTGCCAGCAGCCCGAGCTTTGTCTCCTACGAGCAGTACTTC.

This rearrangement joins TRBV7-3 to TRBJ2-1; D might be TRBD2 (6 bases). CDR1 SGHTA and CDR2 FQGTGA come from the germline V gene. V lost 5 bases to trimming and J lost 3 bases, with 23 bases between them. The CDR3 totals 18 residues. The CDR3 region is CASSLITSPPLLYNEQFF. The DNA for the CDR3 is TGTGCCAGCAGCCTAATCACTAGCCCCCCATTACTCTACAATGAGCAGTTCTTC.

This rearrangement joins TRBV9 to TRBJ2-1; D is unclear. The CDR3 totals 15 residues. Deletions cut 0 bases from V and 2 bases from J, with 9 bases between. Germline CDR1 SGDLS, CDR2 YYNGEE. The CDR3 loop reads CASSVEVAPYNEQFF. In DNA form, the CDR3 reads TGTGCCAGCAGCGTAGAGGTAGCCCCCTACAATGAGCAGTTCTTC. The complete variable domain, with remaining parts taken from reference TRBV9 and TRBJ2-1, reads DSGVTQTPKHLITATGQRVTLRCSPRSGDLSVYWYQQSLDQGLQFLIQYYNGEERAKGNILERFSAQQFPDLHSELNLSSLELGDSALYFCASSVEVAPYNEQFFGPGTRLTVL.

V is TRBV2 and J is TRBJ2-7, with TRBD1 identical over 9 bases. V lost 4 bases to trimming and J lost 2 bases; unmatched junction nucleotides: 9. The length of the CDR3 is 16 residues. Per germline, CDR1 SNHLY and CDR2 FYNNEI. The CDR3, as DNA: TGTGCCAGCAGTGTTCTCGGACAGGGGTTCCCCTACGAGCAGTACTTC. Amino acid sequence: CASSVLGQGFPYEQYF.

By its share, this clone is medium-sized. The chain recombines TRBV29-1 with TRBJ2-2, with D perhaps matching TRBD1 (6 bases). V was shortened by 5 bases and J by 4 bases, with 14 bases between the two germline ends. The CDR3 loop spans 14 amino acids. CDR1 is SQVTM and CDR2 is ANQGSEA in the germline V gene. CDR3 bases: TGCAGCGTTAGACCGGGACACGGCACCGGGGAGCTGTTTTTT. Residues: CSVRPGHGTGELFF.

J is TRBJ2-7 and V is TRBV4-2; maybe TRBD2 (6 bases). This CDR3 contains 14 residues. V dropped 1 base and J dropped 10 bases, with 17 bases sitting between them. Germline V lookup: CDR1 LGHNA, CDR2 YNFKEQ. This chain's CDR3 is CASSQGDLKARQYF. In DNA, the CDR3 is TGTGCCAGCAGCCAAGGGGACTTGAAGGCTCGTCAGTACTTC.

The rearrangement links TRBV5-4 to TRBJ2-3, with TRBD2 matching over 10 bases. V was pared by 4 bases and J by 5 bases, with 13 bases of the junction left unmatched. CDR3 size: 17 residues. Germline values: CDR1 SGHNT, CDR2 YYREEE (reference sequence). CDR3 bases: TGTGCCAGCAGCGCGGGGGGAGGGCTAGCGGGAGTAGATACGCAGTATTTT. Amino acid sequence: CASSAGGGLAGVDTQYF.

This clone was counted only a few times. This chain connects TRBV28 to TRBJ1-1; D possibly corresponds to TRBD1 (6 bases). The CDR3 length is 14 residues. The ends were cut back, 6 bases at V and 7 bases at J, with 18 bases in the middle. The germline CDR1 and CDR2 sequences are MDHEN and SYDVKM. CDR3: CASRSPGALGEAFF. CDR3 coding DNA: TGTGCCAGCAGGTCCCCAGGGGCGCTAGGTGAAGCTTTCTTT.

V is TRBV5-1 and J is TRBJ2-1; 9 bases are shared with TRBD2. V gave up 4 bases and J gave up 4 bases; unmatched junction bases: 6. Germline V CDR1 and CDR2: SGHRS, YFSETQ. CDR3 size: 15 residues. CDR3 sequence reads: CASSKTSGIYNEQFF. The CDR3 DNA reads TGCGCCAGCAGCAAGACTAGCGGTATATACAATGAGCAGTTCTTC. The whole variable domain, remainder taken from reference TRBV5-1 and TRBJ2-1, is KAGVTQTPRYLIKTRGQQVTLSCSPISGHRSVSWYQQTPGQGLQFLFEYFSETQRNKGNFPGRFSGRQFSNSRSEMNVSTLELGDSALYLCASSKTSGIYNEQFFGPGTRLTVL.

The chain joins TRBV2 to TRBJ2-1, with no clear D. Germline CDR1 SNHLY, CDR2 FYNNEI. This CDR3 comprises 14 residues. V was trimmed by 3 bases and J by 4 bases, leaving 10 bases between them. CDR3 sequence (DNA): TGTGCCAGCAGTGACAGCGACTTGTACAATGAGCAGTTCTTC. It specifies CASSDSDLYNEQFF.